Listed below are T cell receptor beta chains from one sample, sequenced in a study of blood T cell repertoires in COVID-19. Method: immunoSEQ multiplex PCR; TCRdb's copy keeps in-frame clones and lacks some. The table records about 210,000 clones, approximately 90% of them present only once. Sequencing input: peripheral blood. The receptors derive from a man between 65 and 85 years old with acute or convalescent COVID-19. The CDR3 runs from the conserved cysteine through the conserved F or W. Fields, in order: V gene, D gene, clone size, J gene, CDR3 DNA, CDR3 protein. The D gene is left open where the match is weak. Not all rows give a size; the values are once, few, many and, for expanded clones, a class.

V: TRBV5-1
D: TRBD1
size: -
J: TRBJ2-2
DNA: TGCGCCAGCAGCTGGGGGACAGGGGGCTCTAGCACCGGGGAGCTGTTTTTT
CDR3: CASSWGTGGSSTGELFF

V: TRBV6-5
D: -
size: -
J: TRBJ2-1
DNA: TGTGCCAGCAGTTACGGCCGGGGGATCAATGAGCAGTTCTTC
CDR3: CASSYGRGINEQFF

V: TRBV30
D: -
size: -
J: TRBJ1-5
DNA: TGTGCCTGGAGTGTCGGGGGGGATCAGCCCCAGCATTTT
CDR3: CAWSVGGDQPQHF

V: TRBV2
D: -
size: -
J: TRBJ2-5
DNA: TGTGCCAGCAGTGCGGCAGCGGGCCAAGAGACCCAGTACTTC
CDR3: CASSAAAGQETQYF

V: TRBV5-4
D: -
size: -
J: TRBJ1-5
DNA: TGTGCCAGCAGCCTCGGTGATCAGCCCCAGCATTTT
CDR3: CASSLGDQPQHF

V: TRBV6-6
D: TRBD1
size: -
J: TRBJ1-2
DNA: TGTGCCAGCAGTTCCTTCGGGACAGTTGGCTACACCTTC
CDR3: CASSSFGTVGYTF

V: TRBV6-2/TRBV6-3
D: -
size: -
J: TRBJ2-7
DNA: TGTGCCAGCAGTTACGGGAGCGTGTCCTACGAGCAGTACTTC
CDR3: CASSYGSVSYEQYF

V: TRBV27
D: -
size: -
J: TRBJ1-1
DNA: TGTGCCAGCAGTTTTCGGGGATGGAACACTGAAGCTTTCTTT
CDR3: CASSFRGWNTEAFF

V: TRBV9
D: -
size: once
J: TRBJ1-1
DNA: TGTGCCAGCAGTCCGGAAGGGGGTGTGAGCACTGAAGCTTTCTTT
CDR3: CASSPEGGVSTEAFF

V: TRBV5-1
D: TRBD1
size: -
J: TRBJ1-3
DNA: TGCGCCAGCAGCCCACGACAGGGGGCGGGCGGAAACACCATATATTTT
CDR3: CASSPRQGAGGNTIYF

V: TRBV5-1
D: TRBD2
size: -
J: TRBJ2-2
DNA: TGCGCAGCATCTAGCGGGAGCAACACCGGGGAGCTGTTTTTT
CDR3: CAASSGSNTGELFF

V: TRBV5-6
D: TRBD1
size: -
J: TRBJ2-7
DNA: TGTGCCAGCAGTCTTTTGGGACAGAGCTACGAGCAGTACTTC
CDR3: CASSLLGQSYEQYF

V: TRBV5-1
D: -
size: few
J: TRBJ1-1
DNA: TGCGCCAGCAGCCAATCGGTTGGCGCAGGTCGAGTCACTGAAGCTTTCTTT
CDR3: CASSQSVGAGRVTEAFF

V: TRBV29-1
D: TRBD1
size: -
J: TRBJ2-3
DNA: TGCAGCGTTGAGCGACAGGGGCCACGGGCGTTATACCGCACAGATACGCAGTATTTT
CDR3: CSVERQGPRALYRTDTQYF

V: TRBV6-2/TRBV6-3
D: TRBD2
size: -
J: TRBJ2-5
DNA: TGTGCCAGCAGTTACCGGGGGAGGGATCAAGAGACCCAGTACTTC
CDR3: CASSYRGRDQETQYF

V: TRBV12-3/TRBV12-4
D: TRBD1
size: -
J: TRBJ1-1
DNA: TGTGCCAGCAGCGATACAGGGGTACCTGAAGCTTTCTTT
CDR3: CASSDTGVPEAFF

V: TRBV7-2
D: TRBD2
size: -
J: TRBJ2-1
DNA: TGTGCCAGCAGCTTAGGCGGGACTAGCCTTGAGCAGTTCTTC
CDR3: CASSLGGTSLEQFF

V: TRBV18
D: -
size: -
J: TRBJ2-7
DNA: TGTGCCAGCTCATACGACAACTACGAGCAGTACTTC
CDR3: CASSYDNYEQYF

V: TRBV2
D: -
size: -
J: TRBJ2-2
DNA: TGTGCCAGCAGCCAGGGCAGGGGATCCACCGGGGAGCTGTTTTTT
CDR3: CASSQGRGSTGELFF

V: TRBV5-4
D: TRBD2
size: -
J: TRBJ2-2
DNA: TGTGCCAGCAGCTTGGCTAGCGGGAACACCGGGGAGCTGTTTTTT
CDR3: CASSLASGNTGELFF

V: TRBV19
D: -
size: -
J: TRBJ1-5
DNA: TGTGCCAGTAGTATAGATCGATACTATCAGCCCCAGCATTTT
CDR3: CASSIDRYYQPQHF

V: TRBV28
D: -
size: -
J: TRBJ1-2
DNA: TGTGCCAGCAGACCGGACAGCCAGCCCTATGGCTACACCTTC
CDR3: CASRPDSQPYGYTF

V: TRBV19
D: TRBD1
size: -
J: TRBJ1-2
DNA: TGTGCCAGTAGTCCCCTACAGGGGGAATACTATGGCTACACCTTC
CDR3: CASSPLQGEYYGYTF

V: TRBV7-9
D: -
size: -
J: TRBJ1-2
DNA: TGTGCCAGCAGCTGGGCAATGGATGGCTACACCTTC
CDR3: CASSWAMDGYTF

V: TRBV5-4
D: TRBD1
size: -
J: TRBJ1-2
DNA: TGTGCCAGCAACTACAGGGGTTGGAACTATGGCTACACCTTC
CDR3: CASNYRGWNYGYTF

V: TRBV5-1
D: -
size: -
J: TRBJ2-5
DNA: TGCGCCAGCAGCTTGGGTAGTCAACAAGAGACCCAGTACTTC
CDR3: CASSLGSQQETQYF

V: TRBV15
D: -
size: -
J: TRBJ1-2
DNA: TGTGCCACCAGCAGAGACCATCCCGAGGGCTACACCTTC
CDR3: CATSRDHPEGYTF

V: TRBV29-1
D: -
size: -
J: TRBJ1-2
DNA: TGCAGCGTGATAGGACAGAGGGGAAGCTATGGCTACACCTTC
CDR3: CSVIGQRGSYGYTF

V: TRBV6-4
D: TRBD2
size: few
J: TRBJ2-3
DNA: TGTGCCAGCAGTGAGACGGGAGGGATAGATACGCAGTATTTT
CDR3: CASSETGGIDTQYF

V: TRBV5-1
D: TRBD1
size: -
J: TRBJ2-7
DNA: TGCGCCAGCAGCTCAGAGGACAGGGGCTACGAGCAGTACTTC
CDR3: CASSSEDRGYEQYF

V: TRBV23-1
D: TRBD1
size: -
J: TRBJ1-4
DNA: TGCGCCAGCACGTTACTCGGGACAGGGGGTGAAAAACTGTTTTTT
CDR3: CASTLLGTGGEKLFF